Sequencing of this TCR beta chain was carried out in a study of patients and donors after allogeneic stem cell transplantation. TCRdb re-analysed the RT-PCR reads in MiXCR, keeping a single row per CDR3 protein. The table records roughly 940,000 distinct CDR3 sequences, 15% to 20% of them present only once. CDR1 and CDR2 from the germline V gene are KGHDR and SFDVKD. With V trimmed by 2 bases and J by 0 bases, 3 bases remained unmatched. This CDR3 has 16 residues. The sequenced material came from blood, either unsorted or a sorted T cell fraction (not recorded which). The receptor was isolated from a human donor who was either an allogeneic HSCT recipient or a stem cell or donor lymphocyte infusion donor (not recorded which). It is not recorded whose cells these are; they may come from a transplant donor. This chain joins TRBV24-1 and TRBJ2-7; TRBD1 aligns across 10 bases. The CDR3 is CATSDSGQGNSYEQYF. The CDR3 DNA follows: TGTGCCACCAGTGATTCGGGACAGGGGAACTCCTACGAGCAGTACTTC.